These 18 T cell receptor beta chains were all obtained from the same sample, sequenced in a study of vaccination effects on CD4 cells after COVID-19. Data came from immunoSEQ multiplex PCR; TCRdb stores just in-frame clones and leaves some out. This sample carries 20,000 to 30,000 clones, roughly four fifths of them seen once, and the ten largest clones take 15% to 20%. No antigen has been identified for these receptors. Viral peptide pool expansion of antigen-specific CD4+ T cells preceded sequencing in the ViraFEST assay. Once cultured for 10 to 11 days, the cells underwent separation to obtain CD4+ T cells. From March to December 2020, the person had a SARS-CoV-2 infection that was confirmed by PCR. The sequences come from CD4+ T cells from PBMCs cultured with SARS-CoV-2 spike peptides, collected before COVID-19 vaccination. The origin of the receptors is a human donor who had a prior SARS-CoV-2 infection.

The V gene is TRBV7-9, the J gene TRBJ1-4; no clear D gene. V was shortened by 6 bases and J by 8 bases, with 22 bases between the two germline ends. CDR1 SEHNR and CDR2 FQNEAQ come from the germline V gene (reference sequence). This CDR3 is built from 16 residues. The CDR3 protein is CASRLYRGRDREKLFF. CDR3 in DNA: TGTGCCAGCAGACTCTACCGGGGAAGGGATCGAGAAAAACTGTTTTTT.

The rearrangement links TRBV30 to TRBJ2-2, with 8 bases matching TRBD2. This CDR3 has 16 amino acids. V lost 0 bases, J lost 3 bases, and 6 bases stayed unmatched. CDR1 is GTSNPN, CDR2 SVGIG, per germline (reference sequence). The CDR3 DNA sequence: TGTGCCTGGAGTGTAATCCCGGGAGGGTACACCGGGGAGCTGTTTTTT. Its protein is CAWSVIPGGYTGELFF. The full variable domain, rest sourced from reference TRBV30 and TRBJ2-2, is SQTIHQWPATLVQPVGSPLSLECTVEGTSNPNLYWYRQAAGRGLQLLFYSVGIGQISSEVPQNLSASRPQDRQFILSSKKLLLSDSGFYLCAWSVIPGGYTGELFFGEGSRLTVL.

The chain is built from TRBV11-2 and TRBJ2-6; perhaps D is TRBD1 or TRBD2 (7 bases each). This CDR3 comprises 17 residues. V lost 1 base, J lost 2 bases, and 12 bases lay in between. Germline assignment: CDR1 SGHAT and CDR2 FQNNGV. The CDR3 nucleotides read TGTGCCAGCAGCTTAGTGGCAGGGGGGGCTGGGGCCAACGTCCTGACTTTC. Protein: CASSLVAGGAGANVLTF. Using reference TRBV11-2 and TRBJ2-6 for the parts outside the CDR3, the full variable domain is EAGVAQSPRYKIIEKRQSVAFWCNPISGHATLYWYQQILGQGPKLLIQFQNNGVVDDSQLPKDRFSAERLKGVDSTLKIQPAKLEDSAVYLCASSLVAGGAGANVLTFGAGSRLTVL.

The gene calls are TRBV4-1 and TRBJ2-1; D tentatively fits TRBD1 or TRBD2 (5 bases each). Germline V gene sequence: CDR1 MGHRA, CDR2 YSYEKL. Trimming cost V 4 bases and J 5 bases, with 18 bases left between them. This CDR3 comprises 16 residues. CDR3 amino acids: CASSRIVGPGNNEQFF. The CDR3 DNA reads TGCGCCAGCAGCCGAATTGTGGGACCGGGGAACAATGAGCAGTTCTTC.

This clone came up once. The chain is built from TRBV7-9 and TRBJ2-3; D gene unclear. Trimming removed 5 bases from V and 1 base from J, with 10 bases in between. CDR3 length equals 14 residues. The germline gives CDR1 SEHNR, CDR2 FQNEAQ (reference sequence). CDR3 sequence (DNA): TGTGCCAGCAGCGTACTCTCTGGCACAGATACGCAGTATTTT. Its protein is CASSVLSGTDTQYF.

V is TRBV6-2 or TRBV6-3 and J is TRBJ1-2; TRBD1 might be the D (5 bases). The ends were cut back, 5 bases at V and 2 bases at J, with 24 bases in the middle. This CDR3 spans 18 amino acids. CDR1 and CDR2 (germline): MNHEY, SVGEGT. This CDR3 reads CASSLTHPTEKKNYGYTF. The CDR3 region has the DNA TGTGCCAGCAGTCTAACCCACCCGACAGAGAAGAAAAACTATGGCTACACCTTC.

The chain employs TRBV18 and TRBJ2-7; D unresolved. This CDR3 has 14 amino acids. CDR1 is KGHSH and CDR2 is LQKENI in the germline V gene. The germline V and J ends were trimmed by 5 bases and 3 bases, with 14 bases remaining between them. CDR3 nucleotide sequence: TGTGCCAGCTCAGAGAGCCTGATGGACTACGAGCAGTACTTC. As protein: CASSESLMDYEQYF.

This chain joins TRBV3-1 (or the pseudogene TRBV3-2) and TRBJ2-1; 12 bases match TRBD2. Germline CDR1 LGHDT, CDR2 YNNKEL (reference sequence). The V gene end was trimmed by 4 bases and the J gene end by 8 bases; junction bases not matched to a gene: 9. The CDR3 loop spans 16 amino acids. CDR3 nucleotides: TGTGCCAGCAGCCCGCGACTAGCGGGAGCAGTCGATGAGCAGTTCTTC. This encodes CASSPRLAGAVDEQFF.

The chain is built from TRBV5-1 and TRBJ1-4; D is uncertain. In germline, CDR1 is SGHRS, CDR2 YFSETQ. The CDR3 runs to 13 residues. The V end lost 8 bases, the J end lost 5 bases, and 13 bases lay between the germline ends. The CDR3 sequence: CASRELQNEKLFF. In DNA form, the CDR3 reads TGCGCCAGTCGGGAACTGCAAAATGAAAAACTGTTTTTT.

V and J are TRBV2 and TRBJ2-1; 10 bases line up with TRBD1. This CDR3 has 16 amino acids. Germline CDR1 reads SNHLY; CDR2 reads FYNNEI. Trimming at V came to 6 bases and at J to 4 bases, leaving 9 bases not matched to a gene. The CDR3 DNA reads as TGTGCCAGCAGGCCTCGCCGGGACAGGGGTTACAATGAGCAGTTCTTC. Translating it yields CASRPRRDRGYNEQFF.

This chain joins TRBV18 and TRBJ2-1; 10 positions match TRBD2. V gave up 4 bases and J gave up 9 bases; unmatched junction bases: 9. The CDR3 sequence is 15 residues long. CDR1 is KGHSH and CDR2 is LQKENI in the germline V gene. CDR3 loop: CASSLYSGGLVEQFF. CDR3 DNA: TGTGCCAGCTCACTATATAGCGGGGGGCTCGTTGAGCAGTTCTTC.

The genes are TRBV10-3 and TRBJ2-1; D possibly matches TRBD1 or TRBD2 (5 bases each). This CDR3 region has 15 residues. The V end lost 3 bases, the J end lost 9 bases, and 18 bases lay between the germline ends. Per the germline V gene, CDR1 is ENHRY and CDR2 is SYGVKD. The CDR3 DNA reads as TGTGCCATCAGTGACCTATGGGACGCCGCGGGTGAGCAGTTCTTC. Encoded protein: CAISDLWDAAGEQFF.

This clone appeared once. V gene TRBV5-4 combines with J gene TRBJ2-2, with 9 bases that match TRBD1. The V gene end was trimmed by 4 bases and the J gene end by 6 bases; junction bases not matched to a gene: 4. The CDR3 is 14 residues long. The germline V gene has CDR1 SGHNT and CDR2 YYREEE (reference sequence). The CDR3 DNA is TGTGCCAGCAGCCGGGACAGGGTGCCCGGGGAGCTGTTTTTT. Protein product: CASSRDRVPGELFF.

This clone was picked up a small number of times. The rearrangement links TRBV5-4 to TRBJ1-2; 8 nucleotides align to TRBD1. V lost 4 bases and J lost 7; bases outside the gene matches: 9. This CDR3 is built from 14 residues. CDR1 SGHNT and CDR2 YYREEE come from the germline V gene (reference sequence). CDR3 residues: CASSPGQGLGGYTF. In nucleotides, the CDR3 is TGTGCCAGCAGCCCCGGACAGGGATTGGGTGGCTACACCTTC.

This clone has only a few counts. This chain joins TRBV6-2 or TRBV6-3 and TRBJ1-5, with 7 bases fitting TRBD1. CDR1 is MNHEY, CDR2 SVGEGT, per germline. The CDR3 runs 15 residues. V gave up 6 bases and J gave up 5 bases; unmatched junction bases: 10. The CDR3 DNA reads TGTGCCAGCAGCCGGGACAGACCTCCTGATCAGCCCCAGCATTTT. Amino acid sequence: CASSRDRPPDQPQHF.

The chain couples TRBV7-2 to TRBJ2-7; unclear D gene. The germline V gene has CDR1 SGHTA and CDR2 FQGNSA. The CDR3 consists of 13 residues. V was clipped by 1 base and J by 0 bases, with 4 bases between them. The CDR3 loop reads CASSLVVSYEQYF. The CDR3 nucleotides are TGTGCCAGCAGCTTAGTCGTCTCCTACGAGCAGTACTTC.

In this sample, this clone turned up once. The chain uses TRBV7-3 and TRBJ1-6, with a tentative D call TRBD1 (5 bases). CDR1 and CDR2 from the germline V gene are SGHTA and FQGTGA. Trimming left V 5 bases short and J 7 bases short, with 9 bases between. The CDR3 is 13 residues long. For the CDR3, the DNA is TGTGCCAGCAGCCTAGGGGCGAATTCACCCCTCCACTTT. Residues: CASSLGANSPLHF.

The rearrangement links TRBV14 to TRBJ2-2; possibly TRBD1 or TRBD2 for D (6 bases each). The V gene's germline CDR1 is SGHDN and CDR2 FVKESK. The length of the CDR3 is 21 residues. V lost 2 bases to trimming and J lost 3 bases, with 28 bases between them. The CDR3 loop is CASSQIYPGGSQKGDTGELFF. The CDR3 bases are TGTGCCAGCAGCCAAATCTACCCCGGGGGCAGTCAAAAGGGGGACACCGGGGAGCTGTTTTTT.